This paragraph covers one TCR beta chain sequence. The record originates from a study of blood T cell repertoires in COVID-19. At the level of the study: Samples came from the United States, Italy and Spain, spanning acute and convalescent COVID-19. PBMCs, B-cell-depleted T cells, or T cells provided the cDNA or gDNA that made up the material.

Generated by immunoSEQ multiplex PCR, the TCRdb table keeps only in-frame clones and is missing some. The sample consists of 150,000 to 200,000 clones, around 80% of them appearing once. V lost 2 bases to trimming and J lost 1 base, with 14 bases between them. Looked up from germline, CDR1 is LNHDA and CDR2 is SQIVND (reference sequence). The CDR3 loop spans 16 amino acids. The chain links TRBV19 to TRBJ1-1; D is possibly TRBD1 (6 bases). The sequence was obtained from a man under 40 with active or convalescent COVID-19. The sequenced sample was peripheral blood. The chain's CDR3 is CASSINRGKENTEAFF. The CDR3 DNA reads as TGTGCCAGTAGTATAAATAGGGGGAAAGAGAACACTGAAGCTTTCTTT.